This T cell receptor beta chain was profiled in a study of CD4 T cells in relation to SARS-CoV-2 and coronaviruses. The wider study: The HLA restriction of the shared crossreactive spike epitopes was mapped.

This table comes from immunoSEQ multiplex PCR, and its TCRdb copy is limited to in-frame clones, with some not included. Among just over 15,000 clones listed, just under 80% were seen once. As for this clone: What it recognizes is unknown.

CD4+ T cells from unexposed donors were obtained before the COVID-19 pandemic (2011-2018). Isolation of CD4+ T cells took place after less than 13 days in culture. V shed 0 bases, J shed 1 base, and the junction held 10 bases outside the gene matches. Germline CDR1 is LNHNV and CDR2 is YYDKDF (reference sequence). The CDR3 is 18 amino acids. The sequencing sample was made of CD4+ T cells from PBMCs, cultured in vitro. The V call is TRBV15, the J call TRBJ2-3; the match to TRBD2 covers 7 bases. The source of this sequence is a human donor in good health. CDR3 sequence reads: CATSRDPGGSFGTDTQYF. CDR3 DNA sequence: TGTGCCACCAGCAGAGATCCGGGAGGCTCCTTTGGCACAGATACGCAGTATTTT.